Each of the 27 T cell receptor beta chains below was sequenced from the same sample in a study of technical replicates of blood from a handful of donors. Here immunoSEQ multiplex PCR was the method, and the copy in TCRdb shows in-frame clones only, minus some. The data contain about 81,000 clones, 75% to 90% of them seen just once; the ten biggest clones take up 3% to 5%. Input material: PBMCs. Receptors originate from a human donor in good health. Some clones in this sample may be carry-over from other donors' samples.

CDR3 residues: CASSQDGRGRDEQYF. The CDR3 DNA reads as TGCGCCAGCAGCCAAGATGGGAGAGGTAGGGACGAGCAGTACTTC. The gene calls are TRBV4-3 and TRBJ2-7, with D possibly TRBD2 on 5 matching bases. CDR1 and CDR2 from the germline V gene are LGHNA and YSLEER. The CDR3 runs to 15 residues. The germline V and J ends were trimmed by 0 bases and 5 bases, with 14 bases remaining between them.

The chain couples TRBV27 to TRBJ2-5, with 8 bases identical to TRBD2. The CDR3 has 14 amino acids. CDR1 and CDR2 from the germline V gene are MNHEY and SMNVEV (reference sequence). V was clipped by 0 bases and J by 7 bases; unmatched bases: 4. The CDR3 DNA reads as TGTGCCAGCAGTTTATCGGCGGGGGGAGGGACCCAGTACTTC. Protein: CASSLSAGGGTQYF.

The chain joins TRBV5-6 to TRBJ1-2, with 12 bases that match TRBD1. The germline gives CDR1 SGHDT, CDR2 YYEEEE. This CDR3 contains 16 residues. V lost 7 bases, J lost 0 bases, and 7 bases stayed unmatched. The CDR3 DNA reads TGTGCCAGCTTCCGGGACAGGGGGCTAGCTAACTATGGCTACACCTTC. Amino acid sequence: CASFRDRGLANYGYTF.

This chain joins TRBV2 and TRBJ2-2; the D gene is possibly TRBD2 (5 bases). Looked up from germline, CDR1 is SNHLY and CDR2 is FYNNEI. The germline V and J ends were trimmed by 1 base and 2 bases, with 11 bases remaining between them. The CDR3 is made up of 16 amino acids. The CDR3 protein is CASSEDALANTGELFF. The DNA for the CDR3 is TGTGCCAGCAGTGAAGACGCCCTAGCAAACACCGGGGAGCTGTTTTTT. The full variable domain, completed using reference TRBV2 and TRBJ2-2, is EPEVTQTPSHQVTQMGQEVILRCVPISNHLYFYWYRQILGQKVEFLVSFYNNEISEKSEIFDDQFSVERPDGSNFTLKIRSTKLEDSAMYFCASSEDALANTGELFFGEGSRLTVL.

The gene calls are TRBV9 and TRBJ2-1, with D possibly being TRBD1 (5 bases). Trimming pared 5 bases from V and 10 bases from J, leaving 19 bases between. The CDR3 totals 14 residues. The germline gives CDR1 SGDLS, CDR2 YYNGEE. In DNA form, the CDR3 reads TGTGCCAGCAGTACCCGATCCCAGGGTCGGGAGCAGTTCTTC. It translates to CASSTRSQGREQFF.

This chain joins TRBV6-6 and TRBJ2-7; 7 bases map to TRBD2. The CDR3 is 16 amino acids. Trimming took 6 bases from V and 2 from J; bases not matched to a gene: 13. Germline CDR1 MNHNY, CDR2 SVGAGI (reference sequence). CDR3 in DNA: TGTGCCAGCAGATCCGAGGGAGGGGCAGGGACCTACGAGCAGTACTTC. Translated: CASRSEGGAGTYEQYF.

J is TRBJ2-2 and V is TRBV11-3, with 7 bases aligning to TRBD1. Germline V gene lookup returns CDR1 SGHNT and CDR2 YENEEA. The junction had 3 bases not matched to a gene; V was cut back by 0 bases and J by 14 bases. This CDR3 has 12 residues. In DNA form, the CDR3 reads TGTGCCAGCAGCTTAGAACAGGGGCATCTGTTTTTT. This codes for CASSLEQGHLFF.

CDR3 DNA sequence: TGTGCCAGCAGCTTAGATGGGGGGAATCGGGAAAAACTGTTTTTT. It specifies CASSLDGGNREKLFF. The chain couples TRBV7-9 to TRBJ1-4; perhaps TRBD1 as D (5 bases). V gave up 1 base and J gave up 8 bases, with 14 bases separating them. The CDR3 loop spans 15 amino acids. Germline V gene lookup returns CDR1 SEHNR and CDR2 FQNEAQ (reference sequence). The complete variable domain, with remaining parts taken from reference TRBV7-9 and TRBJ1-4, reads DTGVSQNPRHKITKRGQNVTFRCDPISEHNRLYWYRQTLGQGPEFLTYFQNEAQLEKSRLLSDRFSAERPKGSFSTLEIQRTEQGDSAMYLCASSLDGGNREKLFFGSGTQLSVL.

The V gene is TRBV5-1, the J gene TRBJ1-1; D possibly corresponds to TRBD1 (5 bases). The germline V and J ends were trimmed by 3 bases and 8 bases, with 14 bases remaining between them. CDR3 length: 13 residues. CDR1 and CDR2 from the germline V gene are SGHRS and YFSETQ. CDR3 protein: CASSWGDGREAFF. The CDR3, as DNA: TGCGCCAGCAGCTGGGGGGACGGGAGAGAAGCTTTCTTT.

The V gene is TRBV4-3, the J gene TRBJ2-3; D is possibly TRBD2 (6 bases). CDR3 length: 16 residues. Germline CDR1 is LGHNA and CDR2 is YSLEER. V lost 1 base to trimming and J lost 3 bases, with 14 bases between them. For the CDR3, the DNA is TGCGCCAGCAGCCAAGCCTTGGGGGGACTTACAGATACGCAGTATTTT. Protein product: CASSQALGGLTDTQYF.

V gene TRBV9 combines with J gene TRBJ1-4; possibly TRBD1 for D (5 bases). Germline V CDR1 and CDR2: SGDLS, YYNGEE. V lost 0 bases and J lost 4, with 13 bases in between. CDR3 length equals 16 residues. CDR3 bases: TGTGCCAGCAGCGTAGCGGGGAGGGGACTTAATGAAAAACTGTTTTTT. It specifies CASSVAGRGLNEKLFF.

The genes are TRBV7-9 and TRBJ1-1, with a possible D match to TRBD1 (6 bases). The CDR3 loop spans 17 amino acids. Germline-derived CDR1 and CDR2 are SEHNR and FQNEAQ (reference sequence). V lost 1 base, J lost 7 bases, and 22 bases lay in between. The CDR3 coding sequence is TGTGCCAGCAGCTTAGGAGTTGGGGGCGGAGGTTCATATGAAGCTTTCTTT. Protein product: CASSLGVGGGGSYEAFF.

The J gene is TRBJ2-1, the V gene TRBV30, with 16 bases lining up with TRBD2. V was pared by 2 bases and J by 0 bases, with 19 bases of the junction left unmatched. From germline, CDR1 is GTSNPN and CDR2 SVGIG (reference sequence). This CDR3 spans 23 amino acids. CDR3 loop: CAWSFPSYITGTSGRVSYNEQFF. The CDR3 DNA sequence: TGTGCCTGGAGTTTTCCGTCCTACATTACCGGGACTAGCGGGAGGGTCTCCTACAATGAGCAGTTCTTC.

In DNA form, the CDR3 reads TGTGCCAGCAGCTACCCAGGGTACAATGAGCAGTTCTTC. Its protein is CASSYPGYNEQFF. This chain connects TRBV5-8 to TRBJ2-1; a possible D gene is TRBD1 (5 bases). CDR3 length: 13 residues. Germline V gene sequence: CDR1 SGHTS, CDR2 YDEGEE. The V gene lost 3 bases and the J gene lost 4 bases, with 8 bases spanning the gap. Full variable domain (outside the CDR3, taken from reference TRBV5-8 and TRBJ2-1): EAGVTQSPTHLIKTRGQQATLRCSPISGHTSVYWYQQALGLGLQFLLWYDEGEERNRGNFPPRFSGRQFPNYSSELNVNALELEDSALYLCASSYPGYNEQFFGPGTRLTVL.

The table lists this clone with a few counts. This chain joins TRBV5-6 and TRBJ1-2; no reliable D call. Trimming removed 2 bases from V and 4 bases from J, with 9 bases in between. Germline loops: CDR1 SGHDT, CDR2 YYEEEE. The length of the CDR3 is 13 residues. The CDR3 loop reads CASSLIRGYGYTF. The CDR3 DNA sequence: TGTGCCAGCAGCTTAATACGGGGCTATGGCTACACCTTC.

This chain joins TRBV5-4 and TRBJ2-7; perhaps TRBD1 as D (6 bases). V was shortened by 4 bases and J by 0 bases, with 14 bases between the two germline ends. Looked up from germline, CDR1 is SGHNT and CDR2 is YYREEE (reference sequence). The length of the CDR3 is 15 residues. DNA of the CDR3: TGTGCCAGCAGCGTGAGGGGACACCCCTCCTACGAGCAGTACTTC. This sequence encodes CASSVRGHPSYEQYF.

The chain is built from TRBV6-4 and TRBJ1-5; D call uncertain. The V gene's germline CDR1 is MRHNA and CDR2 SNTAGT. This CDR3 spans 13 amino acids. V was clipped by 6 bases and J by 0 bases, with 6 bases between them. The CDR3 region is CASSLNSNQPQHF. The CDR3 bases are TGTGCCAGCAGCCTTAATAGCAATCAGCCCCAGCATTTT.

The chain links TRBV7-2 to TRBJ1-2; D may be TRBD1 (6 bases). This CDR3 comprises 18 residues. The germline V gene encodes CDR1 SGHTA and CDR2 FQGNSA. Trimming removed 2 bases from V and 6 bases from J, with 25 bases in between. The CDR3 reads CASSLFSRGFRGLDGYTF. Written as DNA, the CDR3 is TGTGCCAGCAGCTTATTCAGTCGAGGTTTCAGGGGCCTCGATGGCTACACCTTC. Based on the CDR3 plus reference TRBV7-2 and TRBJ1-2, the full variable domain is GAGVSQSPSNKVTEKGKDVELRCDPISGHTALYWYRQSLGQGLEFLIYFQGNSAPDKSGLPSDRFSAERTGGSVSTLTIQRTQQEDSAVYLCASSLFSRGFRGLDGYTFGSGTRLTVV.

The chain employs TRBV5-6 and TRBJ2-3, with a tentative D call TRBD2 (5 bases). The CDR3 loop spans 14 amino acids. V was clipped by 3 bases and J by 2 bases, with 10 bases between them. Germline V gene sequence: CDR1 SGHDT, CDR2 YYEEEE. The CDR3 bases are TGTGCCAGCAGCTCCCGGGGAGTCACAGATACGCAGTATTTT. Protein sequence: CASSSRGVTDTQYF.

V is TRBV2 and J is TRBJ2-1, with TRBD2 identical over 8 bases. This CDR3 has 14 residues. Germline CDR1 SNHLY, CDR2 FYNNEI. V shed 7 bases, J shed 6 bases, and the junction held 8 bases outside the gene matches. The CDR3 nucleotides are TGTGCCAGCAAAGCGGGGGAGTCCCCCAATGAGCAGTTCTTC. This translates into CASKAGESPNEQFF.

The chain links TRBV19 to TRBJ1-6, with D perhaps matching TRBD1 (5 bases). This CDR3 is built from 16 residues. In germline, CDR1 is LNHDA, CDR2 SQIVND (reference sequence). Trimming took 1 base from V and 8 from J, leaving 15 bases between them. This CDR3 is CASSIVGQEFYSPLHF. CDR3 DNA: TGTGCCAGTAGTATAGTGGGGCAGGAGTTTTATTCACCCCTCCACTTT.

V gene TRBV19 combines with J gene TRBJ2-5; 10 nucleotides agree with TRBD2. V lost 6 bases to trimming and J lost 5 bases; unmatched junction nucleotides: 6. This CDR3 spans 14 amino acids. The germline CDR1 and CDR2 sequences are LNHDA and SQIVND (reference sequence). CDR3 sequence: CASSPLAGVETQYF. DNA of the CDR3: TGTGCCAGTAGCCCCCTAGCGGGGGTGGAGACCCAGTACTTC. Based on the CDR3 plus reference TRBV19 and TRBJ2-5, the full variable domain is DGGITQSPKYLFRKEGQNVTLSCEQNLNHDAMYWYRQDPGQGLRLIYYSQIVNDFQKGDIAEGYSVSREKKESFPLTVTSAQKNPTAFYLCASSPLAGVETQYFGPGTRLLVL.

A few counts support this clone. The rearrangement links TRBV15 to TRBJ2-3; TRBD2 aligns across 11 bases. Germline CDR1 LNHNV, CDR2 YYDKDF (reference sequence). CDR3 size: 16 residues. V was pared by 3 bases and J by 4 bases, with 6 bases of the junction left unmatched. The CDR3 nucleotides are TGTGCCACCAGCAGTCAACTAGCGGGAGACCCAGATACGCAGTATTTT. Protein sequence: CATSSQLAGDPDTQYF.

The gene calls are TRBV29-1 and TRBJ2-7, with D perhaps TRBD1 (5 bases). This CDR3 has 14 residues. CDR1 is SQVTM, CDR2 ANQGSEA, per germline. V lost 1 base and J 6 bases, leaving 16 bases between the germline ends. The CDR3: CSVEVGGAEREQYF. CDR3 bases: TGCAGCGTTGAAGTTGGTGGGGCAGAGCGCGAGCAGTACTTC.

The chain couples TRBV5-1 to TRBJ2-5; D is ambiguous. This CDR3 region has 14 residues. Trimming stripped 5 bases from V and 4 bases from J, with 15 bases between. The V gene's germline CDR1 is SGHRS and CDR2 YFSETQ. The CDR3 loop reads CASSYGQQRETQYF. The CDR3 DNA sequence: TGCGCCAGCAGTTATGGCCAACAGAGAGAGACCCAGTACTTC.

Only a few counts were recorded for this clone. The CDR3 reads CASSQVRARTDTQYF. The CDR3 nucleotides are TGCGCCAGCAGCCAAGTGCGGGCTCGCACAGATACGCAGTATTTT. The V call is TRBV4-1, the J call TRBJ2-3; D possibly corresponds to TRBD2 (5 bases). Germline CDR1 is MGHRA and CDR2 is YSYEKL. V was shortened by 1 base and J by 1 base, with 9 bases between the two germline ends. The CDR3 runs to 15 residues.

V and J are TRBV30 and TRBJ1-2; D gene ambiguous. The CDR3 is 13 residues long. V dropped 0 bases and J dropped 12 bases, with 17 bases sitting between them. In germline, CDR1 is GTSNPN, CDR2 SVGIG (reference sequence). DNA for the CDR3: TGTGCCTGGAGTGTATCTTCGGCGACGACTCACACCTTC. Translating it yields CAWSVSSATTHTF.